The 10 T cell receptor beta chains reported below all come from one sample, sequenced in a study of T cell repertoires in cytomegalovirus infection. TCRdb processed the reads anew with MiXCR; each CDR3 protein has one entry. Here the sample spans roughly 760,000 distinct CDR3 sequences, approximately 34% being singletons. The sample taken for sequencing was PBMCs. These receptors were collected from a human donor in good health (CMV status not recorded). Some clones in this sample may be carry-over from other donors' samples.

The chain links TRBV29-1 to TRBJ1-1; maybe TRBD1 (6 bases). Germline assignment: CDR1 SQVTM and CDR2 ANQGSEA. The V and J ends lost 1 base and 2 bases respectively, with 14 bases between them. The CDR3 extends over 15 amino acids. In DNA, the CDR3 is TGCAGCGTTGAAGTCAGGCCGGGACATAACACTGAAGCTTTCTTT. Its protein product is CSVEVRPGHNTEAFF.

The chain couples TRBV12-3 or TRBV12-4 to TRBJ2-2; D remains unclear. Trimming pared 4 bases from V and 0 bases from J, leaving 6 bases between. The CDR3 spans 14 residues. The CDR3 DNA follows: TGTGCCAGCAGTTACGGACCGAACACCGGGGAGCTGTTTTTT. This translates into CASSYGPNTGELFF.

The chain uses TRBV5-4 and TRBJ1-2, with 12 positions matching TRBD1. V shed 4 bases and J 8 bases; nucleotides not matched to a gene: 15. The CDR3 contains 17 residues. Germline CDR1 reads SGHNT; CDR2 reads YYREEE (reference sequence). CDR3 sequence reads: CASSRPGTGGSEGGYTF. In DNA, the CDR3 is TGTGCCAGCAGCCGTCCCGGGACAGGGGGCTCGGAGGGCGGCTACACCTTC.

The chain uses TRBV15 and TRBJ2-2; D may correspond to TRBD1 or TRBD2 (5 bases each). Looked up from germline, CDR1 is LNHNV and CDR2 is YYDKDF (reference sequence). This CDR3 is built from 13 residues. V lost 8 bases and J lost 2, with 9 bases in between. Written as DNA, the CDR3 is TGTGCCACCGGGGGAGTTAACACCGGGGAGCTGTTTTTT. Protein sequence: CATGGVNTGELFF. Complete variable domain (other parts from reference TRBV15 and TRBJ2-2): DAMVIQNPRYQVTQFGKPVTLSCSQTLNHNVMYWYQQKSSQAPKLLFHYYDKDFNNEADTPDNFQSRRPNTSFCFLDIRSPGLGDTAMYLCATGGVNTGELFFGEGSRLTVL.

The chain uses TRBV10-3 and TRBJ1-2; TRBD1 aligns across 7 bases. In germline, CDR1 is ENHRY, CDR2 SYGVKD. The CDR3 sequence is 15 residues long. The junction had 13 bases not matched to a gene; V was cut back by 7 bases and J by 5 bases. CDR3 protein: CAINQQGLGGYGYTF. DNA of the CDR3: TGTGCCATCAACCAACAGGGGCTTGGGGGATATGGCTACACCTTC.

Comment on this clonotype: A read error may produce the germline difference seen at one junction end. The chain combines TRBV7-9 with TRBJ2-7, with D perhaps TRBD1 or TRBD2 (5 bases each). The CDR3 totals 13 residues. CDR1 SEHNR and CDR2 FQNEAQ come from the germline V gene (reference sequence). In DNA form, the CDR3 reads TGTGCCAGAAGCTTAGTTGGGACCTACGAGCCGTACTTC. It yields the protein CARSLVGTYEPYF. Based on the CDR3 plus reference TRBV7-9 and TRBJ2-7, the full variable domain is DTGVSQNPRHKITKRGQNVTFRCDPISEHNRLYWYRQTLGQGPEFLTYFQNEAQLEKSRLLSDRFSAERPKGSFSTLEIQRTEQGDSAMYLCARSLVGTYEPYFGPGTRLTVT.

J is TRBJ1-1 and V is TRBV6-1; weak D call: TRBD1 (6 bases). The CDR3 is 13 residues long. V lost 3 bases, J lost 6 bases, and 11 bases lay in between. CDR1 is MNHNS, CDR2 SASEGT, per germline. The chain's CDR3 is CASSENRDAEAFF. The DNA for the CDR3 is TGTGCCAGCAGTGAGAACAGGGACGCTGAAGCTTTCTTT.

The sample holds a few counts of this clonotype. The rearrangement joins TRBV11-2 to TRBJ2-4; D is uncertain. Deletions cut 1 base from V and 0 bases from J, with 10 bases between. There are 16 residues in the CDR3. Germline lookup yields CDR1 SGHAT and CDR2 FQNNGV. In DNA form, the CDR3 reads TGTGCCAGCAGCTTAGGGGCAGGTGAAGCCAAAAACATTCAGTACTTC. Translation gives CASSLGAGEAKNIQYF.

This clonotype was seen a handful of times. CDR3: CASSFDGTGELFF. The CDR3 DNA follows: TGTGCCAGCAGCTTCGATGGCACCGGGGAGCTGTTTTTT. The chain combines TRBV7-2 with TRBJ2-2, with D unclear. Trimming stripped 3 bases from V and 4 bases from J, with 6 bases between. The CDR3 is 13 amino acids. From germline, CDR1 is SGHTA and CDR2 FQGNSA.

The chain links TRBV7-6 to TRBJ1-1; D unclear. The germline V gene encodes CDR1 SGHVS and CDR2 FNYEAQ. The germline V and J ends were trimmed by 0 bases and 0 bases, with 17 bases remaining between them. The CDR3 extends over 18 amino acids. The CDR3 spells CASSLARGVAPVNTEAFF. The CDR3 coding sequence is TGTGCCAGCAGCTTAGCGCGCGGCGTGGCTCCCGTGAACACTGAAGCTTTCTTT.